This is a list of T cell receptor beta chains from one sample in a study of a mutant IDH1 vaccine in newly diagnosed glioma. Their target antigens are unknown. Repertoires were generated with immunoSEQ multiplex PCR, while TCRdb's copy carries only in-frame clones and drops some. Among about 50,000 clones listed, 84% were seen once. The specimen was PBMCs, collected from a glioma patient whose treatment included an IDH1 peptide vaccine. The receptors stem from a woman between 18 and 29 years old with glioma. Both conserved end residues are part of each CDR3. Fields, in order: J gene, V gene, clone size, D gene, CDR3 protein, CDR3 DNA. A D gene is named only where the DNA matches it firmly. Not all rows give a size; the values are once, few, many and, for expanded clones, a class.

J gene: TRBJ2-2; V gene: TRBV11-1; clone size: NA; D gene: NA; CDR3 protein: CASSGGGLSTGELFF; CDR3 DNA: TGTGCCAGCAGCGGAGGGGGGCTTAGTACCGGGGAGCTGTTTTTT
J gene: TRBJ2-3; V gene: TRBV27; clone size: NA; D gene: TRBD2; CDR3 protein: CATGLAATDTQYF; CDR3 DNA: TGTGCCACTGGACTAGCGGCCACAGATACGCAGTATTTT
J gene: TRBJ2-1; V gene: TRBV5-6; clone size: NA; D gene: TRBD2; CDR3 protein: CASSLPGLDSYNEQFF; CDR3 DNA: TGTGCCAGCAGCTTACCGGGACTAGACTCCTACAATGAGCAGTTCTTC
J gene: TRBJ2-3; V gene: TRBV9; clone size: NA; D gene: NA; CDR3 protein: CASSDSQPGDTQYF; CDR3 DNA: TGTGCCAGCAGCGACTCTCAGCCGGGGGATACGCAGTATTTT
J gene: TRBJ2-5; V gene: TRBV27; clone size: NA; D gene: NA; CDR3 protein: CASSLVAGSQETQYF; CDR3 DNA: TGTGCCAGCAGTTTAGTCGCGGGAAGCCAAGAGACCCAGTACTTC
J gene: TRBJ2-7; V gene: TRBV11-3; clone size: NA; D gene: TRBD2; CDR3 protein: CASSGVGLAGGYYEQYF; CDR3 DNA: TGTGCCAGCAGCGGAGTGGGGCTAGCGGGAGGATACTACGAACAGTACTTC
J gene: TRBJ1-4; V gene: TRBV6-6; clone size: few; D gene: NA; CDR3 protein: CASSYSQPNEKLFF; CDR3 DNA: TGTGCCAGCAGTTACTCACAGCCTAATGAAAAACTGTTTTTT
J gene: TRBJ2-2; V gene: TRBV7-9; clone size: NA; D gene: NA; CDR3 protein: CASSPKAGRGLTGELFF; CDR3 DNA: TGTGCCAGCAGCCCCAAGGCCGGGAGGGGGCTAACCGGGGAGCTGTTTTTT
J gene: TRBJ1-4; V gene: TRBV7-9; clone size: NA; D gene: NA; CDR3 protein: CASSLWSATNEKLFF; CDR3 DNA: TGTGCCAGCAGCTTATGGAGTGCAACTAATGAAAAACTGTTTTTT
J gene: TRBJ2-5; V gene: TRBV7-2; clone size: NA; D gene: NA; CDR3 protein: CASVYGSPQETQYF; CDR3 DNA: TGTGCCAGCGTGTACGGGTCCCCCCAAGAGACCCAGTACTTC
J gene: TRBJ2-7; V gene: TRBV5-6; clone size: NA; D gene: TRBD1; CDR3 protein: CASSLPGRGRERGSYEQYF; CDR3 DNA: TGTGCCAGCAGCTTGCCAGGCAGGGGGCGCGAGAGGGGGTCCTACGAGCAGTACTTC
J gene: TRBJ2-7; V gene: TRBV9; clone size: NA; D gene: NA; CDR3 protein: CASSGPPGVVSYEQYF; CDR3 DNA: TGTGCCAGCAGCGGCCCCCCGGGGGTGGTATCCTACGAGCAGTACTTC
J gene: TRBJ2-2; V gene: TRBV30; clone size: NA; D gene: NA; CDR3 protein: CAWTATGELFF; CDR3 DNA: TGTGCCTGGACCGCCACCGGGGAGCTGTTTTTT
J gene: TRBJ2-2; V gene: TRBV11-2; clone size: NA; D gene: NA; CDR3 protein: CASSLPDGVANTGELFF; CDR3 DNA: TGTGCCAGCAGCTTGCCGGACGGAGTAGCGAACACCGGGGAGCTGTTTTTT
J gene: TRBJ2-3; V gene: TRBV19; clone size: NA; D gene: NA; CDR3 protein: CASDQGTDTQYF; CDR3 DNA: TGTGCCAGTGACCAGGGAACAGATACGCAGTATTTT